This entry features one TCR beta chain sequence. Preparation of the TCRbeta library used unique molecular identifiers. Via MiXCR, TCRdb re-called the PCR reads, giving one row per CDR3 protein. The sample has over 550,000 distinct CDR3 sequences, about 10% seen once. The source of the sample is a study of T-cell reconstitution after alpha-beta-depleted transplantation in children. Germline trimming cut 1 base from V and 4 bases from J; bases unmatched to any gene: 6. This CDR3 has 15 amino acids. Looked up from germline, CDR1 is SGHVS and CDR2 is FQNEAQ. The sequence came from a human donor who donated a stem cell graft to a child with acute myeloid leukemia. Sequencing was performed on PBMCs from the stem cell graft donor, taken from the stem cell graft. The chain employs TRBV7-8 and TRBJ2-5, with 7 bases aligning to TRBD2. CDR3 nucleotide sequence: TGTGCCAGCAGCTTAGTCGACGGCGGGAGAGAGACCCAGTACTTC. It translates to CASSLVDGGRETQYF.